The clone carrying this TCR beta chain was seen a few times. The CDR3 is 14 amino acids. V was clipped by 5 bases and J by 2 bases; unmatched bases: 6. CDR1 is GTSNPN, CDR2 SVGIG, per germline (reference sequence). Covering alpha and beta chains, TRAV- and TRBV-specific primers were used for the first-strand cDNA. With a constant-region primer and a V-primer adapter, TCRs were subjected to roughly 20 PCR cycles of amplification. One entry per CDR3 protein results from TCRdb running MiXCR on the reads. This table holds roughly 56,000 distinct CDR3 sequences, about 23% found once. The sample's time point: after trial treatment. The treatment is: LDRT plus nivolumab, ipilimumab, low-dose cyclophosphamide and aspirin (RACIN trial). Donors were given nivolumab, ipilimumab, aspirin, low-dose cyclophosphamide and low-dose radiotherapy. This sample was taken from a study of low-dose radiotherapy and immunotherapy resistance in tumors. About the study: Treatment included intravenous cyclophosphamide dosed at 200 mg/m2 every two weeks, one day before radiation and immunotherapy. The study gave patients oral aspirin 300 mg daily for four cycles from cycle 1 day 1.

Sequencing was performed on PBMCs, taken after low-dose radiotherapy plus immunotherapy. The origin of this receptor is a male donor with prostate cancer. V gene TRBV30 combines with J gene TRBJ2-1; 7 positions agree with TRBD1. This CDR3 reads CAWGRQGPYNEQFF. The CDR3 bases are TGTGCCTGGGGGCGACAGGGTCCCTACAATGAGCAGTTCTTC. Filled out from reference TRBV30 and TRBJ2-1, the complete variable domain reads SQTIHQWPATLVQPVGSPLSLECTVEGTSNPNLYWYRQAAGRGLQLLFYSVGIGQISSEVPQNLSASRPQDRQFILSSKKLLLSDSGFYLCAWGRQGPYNEQFFGPGTRLTVL.